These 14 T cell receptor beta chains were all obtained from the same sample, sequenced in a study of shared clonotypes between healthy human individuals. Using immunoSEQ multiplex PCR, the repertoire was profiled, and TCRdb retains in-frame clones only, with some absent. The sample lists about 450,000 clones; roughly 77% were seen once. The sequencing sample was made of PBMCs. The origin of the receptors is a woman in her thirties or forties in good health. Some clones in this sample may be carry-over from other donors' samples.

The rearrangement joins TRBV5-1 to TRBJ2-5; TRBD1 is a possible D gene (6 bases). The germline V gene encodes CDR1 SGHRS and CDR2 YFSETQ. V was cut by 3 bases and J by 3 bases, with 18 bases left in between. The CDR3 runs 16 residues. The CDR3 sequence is CASSWLTGQIKETQYF. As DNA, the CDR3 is TGCGCCAGCAGCTGGCTAACGGGACAAATAAAAGAGACCCAGTACTTC.

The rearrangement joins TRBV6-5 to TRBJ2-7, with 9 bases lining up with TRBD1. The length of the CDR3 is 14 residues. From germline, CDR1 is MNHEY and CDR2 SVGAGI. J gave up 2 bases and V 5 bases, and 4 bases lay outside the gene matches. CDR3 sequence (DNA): TGTGCCAGCAGTCCCGGGACAGGGCCCTACGAGCAGTACTTC. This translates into CASSPGTGPYEQYF.

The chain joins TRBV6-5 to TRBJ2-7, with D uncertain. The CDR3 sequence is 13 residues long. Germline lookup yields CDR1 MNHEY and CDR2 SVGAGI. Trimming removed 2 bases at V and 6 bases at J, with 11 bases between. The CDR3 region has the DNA TGTGCCAGCAGTTACAATCGCAAGGTCGAGCAGTACTTC. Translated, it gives CASSYNRKVEQYF.

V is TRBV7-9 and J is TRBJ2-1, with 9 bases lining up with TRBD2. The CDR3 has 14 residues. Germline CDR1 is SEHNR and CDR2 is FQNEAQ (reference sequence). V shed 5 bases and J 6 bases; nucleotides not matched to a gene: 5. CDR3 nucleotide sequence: TGTGCCAGCAGCCGGTCTAGCGGGACCAATGAGCAGTTCTTC. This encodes CASSRSSGTNEQFF.

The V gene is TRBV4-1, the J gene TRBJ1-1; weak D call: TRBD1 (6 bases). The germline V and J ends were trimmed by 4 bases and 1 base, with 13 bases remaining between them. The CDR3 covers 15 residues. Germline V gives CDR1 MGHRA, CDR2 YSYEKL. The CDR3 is CASSRQDNANTEAFF. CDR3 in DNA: TGCGCCAGCAGCCGACAGGACAACGCGAACACTGAAGCTTTCTTT.

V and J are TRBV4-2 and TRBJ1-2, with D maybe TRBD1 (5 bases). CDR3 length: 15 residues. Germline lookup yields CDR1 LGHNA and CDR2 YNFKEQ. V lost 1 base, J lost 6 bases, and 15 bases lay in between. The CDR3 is CASSQAVRAPDGYTF. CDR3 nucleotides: TGTGCCAGCAGCCAAGCGGTCAGGGCCCCCGATGGCTACACCTTC.

For the CDR3, the DNA is TGTGCCAGCAGCTTAGCCGGGGGGTTGGACAATCAGCCCCAGCATTTT. This sequence encodes CASSLAGGLDNQPQHF. This chain joins TRBV11-2 and TRBJ1-5, with a possible D match to TRBD1 (5 bases). Germline values: CDR1 SGHAT, CDR2 FQNNGV. V was trimmed by 1 base and J by 3 bases, leaving 13 bases between them. The CDR3 runs 16 residues.

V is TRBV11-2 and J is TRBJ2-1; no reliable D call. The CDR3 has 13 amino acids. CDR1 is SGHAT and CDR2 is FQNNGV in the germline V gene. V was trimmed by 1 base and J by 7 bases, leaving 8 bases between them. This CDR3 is CASSLATGNEQFF. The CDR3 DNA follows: TGTGCCAGCAGCTTAGCAACTGGGAATGAGCAGTTCTTC.

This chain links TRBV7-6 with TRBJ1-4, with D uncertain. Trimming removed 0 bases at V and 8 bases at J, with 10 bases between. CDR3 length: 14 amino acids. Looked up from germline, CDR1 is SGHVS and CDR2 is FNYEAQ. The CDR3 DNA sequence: TGTGCCAGCAGCTTAGCCGGGTCGGGCGAAAAACTGTTTTTT. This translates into CASSLAGSGEKLFF.

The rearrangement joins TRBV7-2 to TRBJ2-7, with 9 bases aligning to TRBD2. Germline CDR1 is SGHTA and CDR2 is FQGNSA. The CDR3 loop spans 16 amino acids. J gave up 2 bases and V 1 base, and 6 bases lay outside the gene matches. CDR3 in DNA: TGTGCCAGCAGCTTAGGTTTGACTAGCGGTACCTACGAGCAGTACTTC. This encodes CASSLGLTSGTYEQYF.

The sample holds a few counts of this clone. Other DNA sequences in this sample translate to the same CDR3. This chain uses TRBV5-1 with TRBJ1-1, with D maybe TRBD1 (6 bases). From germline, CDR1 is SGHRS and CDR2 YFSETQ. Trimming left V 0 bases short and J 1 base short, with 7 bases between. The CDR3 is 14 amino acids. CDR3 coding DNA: TGCGCCAGCAGCTTGGACAGGGCGAACACTGAAGCTTTCTTT. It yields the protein CASSLDRANTEAFF.

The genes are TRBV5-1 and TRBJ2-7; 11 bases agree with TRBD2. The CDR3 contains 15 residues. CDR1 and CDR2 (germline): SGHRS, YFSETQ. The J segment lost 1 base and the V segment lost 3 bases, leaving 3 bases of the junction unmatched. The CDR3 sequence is CASSSTSGDSYEQYF. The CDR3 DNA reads TGCGCCAGCAGCTCGACTAGCGGGGATTCCTACGAGCAGTACTTC.

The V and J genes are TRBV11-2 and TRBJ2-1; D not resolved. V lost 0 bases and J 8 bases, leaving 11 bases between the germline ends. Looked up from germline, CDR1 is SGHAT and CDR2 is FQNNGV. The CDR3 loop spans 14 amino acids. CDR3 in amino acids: CASSLDRVADEQFF. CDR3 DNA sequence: TGTGCCAGCAGCTTAGATCGTGTAGCCGATGAGCAGTTCTTC.

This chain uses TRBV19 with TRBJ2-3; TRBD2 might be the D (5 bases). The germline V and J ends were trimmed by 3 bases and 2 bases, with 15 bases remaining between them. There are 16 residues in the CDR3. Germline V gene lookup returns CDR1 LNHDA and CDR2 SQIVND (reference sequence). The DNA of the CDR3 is TGTGCCAGTAGTATGAGGGCGTCCTACTACACAGATACGCAGTATTTT. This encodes CASSMRASYYTDTQYF.